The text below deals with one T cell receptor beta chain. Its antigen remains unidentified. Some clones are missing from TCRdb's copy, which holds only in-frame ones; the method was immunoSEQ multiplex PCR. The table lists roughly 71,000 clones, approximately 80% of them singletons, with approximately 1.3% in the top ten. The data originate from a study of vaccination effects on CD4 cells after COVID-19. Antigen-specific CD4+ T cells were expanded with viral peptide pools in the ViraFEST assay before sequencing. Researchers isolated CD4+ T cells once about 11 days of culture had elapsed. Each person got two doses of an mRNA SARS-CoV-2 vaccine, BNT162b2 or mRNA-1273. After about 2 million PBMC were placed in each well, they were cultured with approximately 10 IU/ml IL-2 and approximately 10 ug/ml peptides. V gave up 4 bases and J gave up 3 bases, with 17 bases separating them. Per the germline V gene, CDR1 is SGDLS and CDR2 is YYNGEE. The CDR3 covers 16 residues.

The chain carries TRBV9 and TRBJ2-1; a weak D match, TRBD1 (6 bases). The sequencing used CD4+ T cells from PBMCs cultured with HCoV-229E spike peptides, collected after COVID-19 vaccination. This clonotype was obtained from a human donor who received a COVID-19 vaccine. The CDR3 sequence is CASSLGDTNIYNEQFF. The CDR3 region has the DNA TGTGCCAGCAGCCTTGGGGACACTAACATCTACAATGAGCAGTTCTTC.